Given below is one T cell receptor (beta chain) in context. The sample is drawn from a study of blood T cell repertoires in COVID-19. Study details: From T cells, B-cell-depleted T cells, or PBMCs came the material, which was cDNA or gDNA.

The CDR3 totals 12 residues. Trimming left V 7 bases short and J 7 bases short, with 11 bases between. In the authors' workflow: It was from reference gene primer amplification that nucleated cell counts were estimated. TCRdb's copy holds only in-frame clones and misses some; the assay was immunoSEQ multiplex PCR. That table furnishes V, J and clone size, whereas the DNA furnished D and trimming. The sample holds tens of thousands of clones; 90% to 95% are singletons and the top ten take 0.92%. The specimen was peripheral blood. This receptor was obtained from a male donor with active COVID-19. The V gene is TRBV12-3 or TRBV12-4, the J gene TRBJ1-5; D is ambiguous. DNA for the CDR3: TGTGCCAGCAACTTAAGAGGCCAGCCCCAGCATTTT. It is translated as CASNLRGQPQHF.